What follows is one T cell receptor beta chain and its context. Its antigen is undetermined. The data belong to a study of beta chain features in type 1 diabetes. Study-level points and caveats: In all four CD4+ subsets, TCRB CDR3 length was significantly, moderately reduced in type 1 diabetes.

Reverse transcription of all isolated RNA meant that expressed TCRB transcripts were sequenced. Here immunoSEQ multiplex PCR was the method, and the copy in TCRdb shows in-frame clones only, minus some. The sample shows fewer than 300,000 clones, 9.5% to 13% of them seen only once. Germline V CDR1 and CDR2: KGHSH, LQKENI. The CDR3 consists of 13 residues. The V gene lost 3 bases and the J gene lost 3 bases, with 8 bases spanning the gap. This receptor was identified in a man aged 25-45 years with type 1 diabetes. The rearrangement uses TRBV18 and TRBJ1-1; tentative D call: TRBD1 (5 bases). Material for sequencing was naive CD4+ T cells from blood. The DNA of the CDR3 is TGTGCCAGCTCACCGGCCAGGGACACTGAAGCTTTCTTT. It specifies CASSPARDTEAFF. Full variable domain (missing parts from reference TRBV18 and TRBJ1-1): NAGVMQNPRHLVRRRGQEARLRCSPMKGHSHVYWYRQLPEEGLKFMVYLQKENIIDESGMPKERFSAEFPKEGPSILRIQQVVRGDSAAYFCASSPARDTEAFFGQGTRLTVV.